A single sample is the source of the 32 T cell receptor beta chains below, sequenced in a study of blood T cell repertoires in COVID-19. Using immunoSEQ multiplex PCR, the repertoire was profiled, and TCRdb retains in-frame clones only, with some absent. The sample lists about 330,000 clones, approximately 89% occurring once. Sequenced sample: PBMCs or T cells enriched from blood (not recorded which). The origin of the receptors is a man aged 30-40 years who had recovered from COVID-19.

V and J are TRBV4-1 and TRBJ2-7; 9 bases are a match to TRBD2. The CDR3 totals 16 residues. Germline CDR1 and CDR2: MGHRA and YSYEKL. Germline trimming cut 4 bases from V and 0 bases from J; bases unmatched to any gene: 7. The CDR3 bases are TGCGCCAGCAGCCGCCAGCGGGGGGCCACCTCCTACGAGCAGTACTTC. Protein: CASSRQRGATSYEQYF.

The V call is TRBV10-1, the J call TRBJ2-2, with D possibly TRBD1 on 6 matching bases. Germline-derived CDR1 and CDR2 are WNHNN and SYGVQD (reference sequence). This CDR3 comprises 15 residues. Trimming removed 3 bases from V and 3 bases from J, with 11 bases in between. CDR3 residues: CASSETGHHTGELFF. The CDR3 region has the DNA TGCGCCAGCAGTGAAACGGGACATCACACCGGGGAGCTGTTTTTT.

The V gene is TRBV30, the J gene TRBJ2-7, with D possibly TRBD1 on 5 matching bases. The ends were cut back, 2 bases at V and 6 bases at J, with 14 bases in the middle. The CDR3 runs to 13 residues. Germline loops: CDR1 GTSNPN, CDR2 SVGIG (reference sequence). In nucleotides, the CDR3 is TGTGCCTGGAGTTCACACAGGCCCTTCGAGCAGTACTTC. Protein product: CAWSSHRPFEQYF.

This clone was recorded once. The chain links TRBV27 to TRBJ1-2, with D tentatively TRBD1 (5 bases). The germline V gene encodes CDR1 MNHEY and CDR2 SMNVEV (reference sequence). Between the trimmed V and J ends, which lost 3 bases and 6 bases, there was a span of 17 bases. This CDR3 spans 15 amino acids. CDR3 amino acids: CASSFRRDSPHGYTF. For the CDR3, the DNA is TGTGCCAGCAGTTTTCGCCGCGACAGTCCTCATGGCTACACCTTC.

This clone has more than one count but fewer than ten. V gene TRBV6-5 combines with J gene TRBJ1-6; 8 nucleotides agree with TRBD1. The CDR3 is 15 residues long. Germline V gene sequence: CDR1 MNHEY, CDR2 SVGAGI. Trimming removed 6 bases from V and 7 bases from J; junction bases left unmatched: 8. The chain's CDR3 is CASRAWTGSNSPLHF. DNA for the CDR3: TGTGCCAGCAGGGCATGGACAGGGTCCAATTCACCCCTCCACTTT.

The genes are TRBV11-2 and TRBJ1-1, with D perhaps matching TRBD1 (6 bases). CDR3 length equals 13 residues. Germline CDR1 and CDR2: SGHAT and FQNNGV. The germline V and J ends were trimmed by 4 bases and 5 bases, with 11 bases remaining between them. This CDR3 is CASSWSQGTEAFF. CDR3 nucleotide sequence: TGTGCCAGCAGCTGGTCACAGGGAACTGAAGCTTTCTTT.

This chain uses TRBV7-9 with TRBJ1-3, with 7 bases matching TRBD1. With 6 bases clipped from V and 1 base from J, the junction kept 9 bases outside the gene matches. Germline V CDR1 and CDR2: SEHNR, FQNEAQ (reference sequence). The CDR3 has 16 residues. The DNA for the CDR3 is TGTGCCAGCAGTCCGCCCACAGGGGAATCTGGAAACACCATATATTTT. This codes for CASSPPTGESGNTIYF.

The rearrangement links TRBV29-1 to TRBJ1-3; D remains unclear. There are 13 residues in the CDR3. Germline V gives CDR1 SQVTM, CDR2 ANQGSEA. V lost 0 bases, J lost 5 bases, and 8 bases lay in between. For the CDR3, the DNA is TGCAGCGTTGAAGAAAAGAGCAGAAACACCATATATTTT. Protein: CSVEEKSRNTIYF. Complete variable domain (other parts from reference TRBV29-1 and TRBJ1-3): SAVISQKPSRDICQRGTSLTIQCQVDSQVTMMFWYRQQPGQSLTLIATANQGSEATYESGFVIDKFPISRPNLTFSTLTVSNMSPEDSSIYLCSVEEKSRNTIYFGEGSWLTVV.

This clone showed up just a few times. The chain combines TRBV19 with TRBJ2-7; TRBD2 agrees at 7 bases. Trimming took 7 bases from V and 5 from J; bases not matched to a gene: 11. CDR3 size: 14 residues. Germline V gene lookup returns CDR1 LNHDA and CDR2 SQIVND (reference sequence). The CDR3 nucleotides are TGTGCCAGTACCATGACCGGGGAGGGTGACGAGCAGTACTTC. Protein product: CASTMTGEGDEQYF. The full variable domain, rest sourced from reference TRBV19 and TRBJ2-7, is DGGITQSPKYLFRKEGQNVTLSCEQNLNHDAMYWYRQDPGQGLRLIYYSQIVNDFQKGDIAEGYSVSREKKESFPLTVTSAQKNPTAFYLCASTMTGEGDEQYFGPGTRLTVT.

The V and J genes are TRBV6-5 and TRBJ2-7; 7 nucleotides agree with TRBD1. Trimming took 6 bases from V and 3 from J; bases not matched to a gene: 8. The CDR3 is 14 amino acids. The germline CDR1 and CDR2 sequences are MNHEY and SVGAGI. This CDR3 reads CASRPTGRGYEQYF. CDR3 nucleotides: TGTGCCAGCAGGCCGACAGGGAGAGGCTACGAGCAGTACTTC.

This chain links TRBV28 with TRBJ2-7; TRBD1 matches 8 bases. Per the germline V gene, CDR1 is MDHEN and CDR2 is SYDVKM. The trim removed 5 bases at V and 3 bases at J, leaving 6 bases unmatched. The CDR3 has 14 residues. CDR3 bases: TGTGCCAGCAGTCGTCGACAGGGGAACTACGAGCAGTACTTC. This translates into CASSRRQGNYEQYF.

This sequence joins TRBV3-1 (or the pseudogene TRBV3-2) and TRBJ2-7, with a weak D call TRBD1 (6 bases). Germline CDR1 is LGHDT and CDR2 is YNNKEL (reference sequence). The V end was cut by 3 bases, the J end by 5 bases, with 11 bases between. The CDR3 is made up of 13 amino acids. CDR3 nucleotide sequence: TGTGCCAGCAGCCACGTACAGGGCCACGAGCAGTACTTC. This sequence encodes CASSHVQGHEQYF.

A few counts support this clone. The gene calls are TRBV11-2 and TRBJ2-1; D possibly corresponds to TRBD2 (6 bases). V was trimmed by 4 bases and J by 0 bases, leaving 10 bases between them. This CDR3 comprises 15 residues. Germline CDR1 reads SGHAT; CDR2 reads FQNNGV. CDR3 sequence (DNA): TGTGCCAGCAGCTCGGTGGGGGGCTCCTACAATGAGCAGTTCTTC. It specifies CASSSVGGSYNEQFF.

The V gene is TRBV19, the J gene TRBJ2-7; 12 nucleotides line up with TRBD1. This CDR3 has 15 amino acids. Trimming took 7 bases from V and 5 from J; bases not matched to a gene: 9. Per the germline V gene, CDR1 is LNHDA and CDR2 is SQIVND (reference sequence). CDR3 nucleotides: TGTGCCAGTATCCGTCTCGGGACAGGGGGCAACGAGCAGTACTTC. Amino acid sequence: CASIRLGTGGNEQYF.

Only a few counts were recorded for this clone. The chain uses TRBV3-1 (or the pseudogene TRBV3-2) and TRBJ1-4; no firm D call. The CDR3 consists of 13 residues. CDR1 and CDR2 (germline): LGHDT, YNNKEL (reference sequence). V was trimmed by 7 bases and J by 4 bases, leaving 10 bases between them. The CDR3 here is CASKEASNEKLFF. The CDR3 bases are TGTGCCAGCAAGGAGGCTAGTAATGAAAAACTGTTTTTT.

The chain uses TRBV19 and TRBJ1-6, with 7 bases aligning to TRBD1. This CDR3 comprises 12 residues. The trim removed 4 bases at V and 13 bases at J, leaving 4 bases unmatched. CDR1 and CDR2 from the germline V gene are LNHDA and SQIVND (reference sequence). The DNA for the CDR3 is TGTGCCAGTAGTACCCGGGACAGTCCCCTCCACTTT. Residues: CASSTRDSPLHF. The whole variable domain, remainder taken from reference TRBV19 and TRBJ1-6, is DGGITQSPKYLFRKEGQNVTLSCEQNLNHDAMYWYRQDPGQGLRLIYYSQIVNDFQKGDIAEGYSVSREKKESFPLTVTSAQKNPTAFYLCASSTRDSPLHFGNGTRLTVT.

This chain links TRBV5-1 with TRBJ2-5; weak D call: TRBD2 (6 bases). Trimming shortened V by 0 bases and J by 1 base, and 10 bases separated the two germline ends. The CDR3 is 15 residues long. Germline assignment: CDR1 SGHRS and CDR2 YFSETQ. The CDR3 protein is CASSLGGASQETQYF. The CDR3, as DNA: TGCGCCAGCAGCTTGGGCGGGGCGTCCCAAGAGACCCAGTACTTC.

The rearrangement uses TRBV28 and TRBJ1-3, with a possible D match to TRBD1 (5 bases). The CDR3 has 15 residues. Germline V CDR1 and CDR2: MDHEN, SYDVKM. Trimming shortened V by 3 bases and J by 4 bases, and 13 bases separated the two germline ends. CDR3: CASSFWQGGGNTIYF. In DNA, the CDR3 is TGTGCCAGCAGTTTCTGGCAGGGCGGCGGAAACACCATATATTTT. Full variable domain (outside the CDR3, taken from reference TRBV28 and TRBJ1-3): DVKVTQSSRYLVKRTGEKVFLECVQDMDHENMFWYRQDPGLGLRLIYFSYDVKMKEKGDIPEGYSVSREKKERFSLILESASTNQTSMYLCASSFWQGGGNTIYFGEGSWLTVV.

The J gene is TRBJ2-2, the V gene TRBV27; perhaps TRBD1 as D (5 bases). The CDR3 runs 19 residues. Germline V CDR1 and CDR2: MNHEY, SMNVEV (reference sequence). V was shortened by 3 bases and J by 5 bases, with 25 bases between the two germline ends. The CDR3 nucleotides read TGTGCCAGCAGTTTTCATCAGGGAACCAGGGATCTAGGGACCGGGGAGCTGTTTTTT. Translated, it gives CASSFHQGTRDLGTGELFF.

CDR3: CASSSLTGTNSPLHF. CDR3 sequence (DNA): TGTGCCAGCAGCTCACTGACAGGGACTAATTCACCCCTCCACTTT. The rearrangement joins TRBV13 to TRBJ1-6, with TRBD1 matching 7 bases. J gave up 6 bases and V 4 bases, and 6 bases lay outside the gene matches. The CDR3 extends over 15 amino acids. Germline loops: CDR1 PRHDT, CDR2 FYEKMQ (reference sequence).

The CDR3 is CASSPRSAGGPVYEQYF. The CDR3 DNA sequence: TGCGCCAGCAGCCCCCGCTCAGCGGGGGGCCCCGTCTACGAGCAGTACTTC. The V call is TRBV5-1, the J call TRBJ2-7; 9 bases are a match to TRBD2. With 4 bases clipped from V and 3 bases from J, the junction kept 14 bases outside the gene matches. The CDR3 has 17 residues. Germline CDR1 is SGHRS and CDR2 is YFSETQ.

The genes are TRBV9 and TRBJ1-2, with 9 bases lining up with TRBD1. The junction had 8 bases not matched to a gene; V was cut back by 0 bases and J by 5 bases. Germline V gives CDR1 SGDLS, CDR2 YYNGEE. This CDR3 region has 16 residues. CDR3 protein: CASSVDKGQGRYGYTF. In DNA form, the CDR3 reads TGTGCCAGCAGCGTAGATAAGGGACAGGGAAGATATGGCTACACCTTC.

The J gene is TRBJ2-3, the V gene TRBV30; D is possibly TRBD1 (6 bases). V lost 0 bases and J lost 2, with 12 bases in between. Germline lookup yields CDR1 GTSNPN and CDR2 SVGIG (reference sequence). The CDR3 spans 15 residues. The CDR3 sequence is CAWSVQGRPTDTQYF. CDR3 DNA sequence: TGTGCCTGGAGTGTACAGGGTCGCCCCACAGATACGCAGTATTTT.

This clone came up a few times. CDR3 sequence (DNA): TGCGCCAGCAGCCACCCAGGGACAGGGGGCTACGAGCAGTACTTC. Its translation: CASSHPGTGGYEQYF. The J gene is TRBJ2-7, the V gene TRBV4-1; 11 bases line up with TRBD1. The length of the CDR3 is 15 residues. Germline V lookup: CDR1 MGHRA, CDR2 YSYEKL. The V gene end was trimmed by 3 bases and the J gene end by 3 bases; junction bases not matched to a gene: 4.

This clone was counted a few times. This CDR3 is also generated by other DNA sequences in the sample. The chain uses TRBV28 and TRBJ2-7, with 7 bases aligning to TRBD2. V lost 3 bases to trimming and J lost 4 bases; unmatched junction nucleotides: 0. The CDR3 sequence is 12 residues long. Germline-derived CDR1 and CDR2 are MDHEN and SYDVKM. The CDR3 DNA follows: TGTGCCAGCAGTTTGGGAGGGTACGAGCAGTACTTC. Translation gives CASSLGGYEQYF.

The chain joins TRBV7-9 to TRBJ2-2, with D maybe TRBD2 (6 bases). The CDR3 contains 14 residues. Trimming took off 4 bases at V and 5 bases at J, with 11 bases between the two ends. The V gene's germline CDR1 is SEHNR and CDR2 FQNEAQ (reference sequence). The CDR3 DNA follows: TGTGCCAGCAGCTACGGTGCGGGAACCGGGGAGCTGTTTTTT. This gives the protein CASSYGAGTGELFF.

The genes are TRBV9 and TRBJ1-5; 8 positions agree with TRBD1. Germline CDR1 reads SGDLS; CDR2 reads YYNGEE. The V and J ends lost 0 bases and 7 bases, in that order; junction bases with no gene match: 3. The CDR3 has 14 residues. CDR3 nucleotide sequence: TGTGCCAGCAGCGTAGCGGCAGGGGGCCAGCCCCAGCATTTT. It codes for CASSVAAGGQPQHF. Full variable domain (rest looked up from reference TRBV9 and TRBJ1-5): DSGVTQTPKHLITATGQRVTLRCSPRSGDLSVYWYQQSLDQGLQFLIQYYNGEERAKGNILERFSAQQFPDLHSELNLSSLELGDSALYFCASSVAAGGQPQHFGDGTRLSIL.

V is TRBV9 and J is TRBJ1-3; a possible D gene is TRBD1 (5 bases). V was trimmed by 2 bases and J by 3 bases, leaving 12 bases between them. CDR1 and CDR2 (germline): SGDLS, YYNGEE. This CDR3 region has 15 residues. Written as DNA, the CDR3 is TGTGCCAGCAGCGTTGGAGGGGTAGTTGGAAACACCATATATTTT. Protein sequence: CASSVGGVVGNTIYF.

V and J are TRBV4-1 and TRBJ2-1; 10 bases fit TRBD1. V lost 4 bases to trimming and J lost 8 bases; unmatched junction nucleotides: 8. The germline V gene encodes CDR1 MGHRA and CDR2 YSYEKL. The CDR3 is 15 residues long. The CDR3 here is CASSRTGTGDDEQFF. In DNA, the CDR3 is TGCGCCAGCAGCCGGACCGGGACAGGGGATGATGAGCAGTTCTTC.

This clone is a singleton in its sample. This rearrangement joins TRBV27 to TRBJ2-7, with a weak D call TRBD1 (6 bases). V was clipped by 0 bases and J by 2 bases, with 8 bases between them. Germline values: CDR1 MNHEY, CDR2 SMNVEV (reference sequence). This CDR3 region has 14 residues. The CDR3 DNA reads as TGTGCCAGCAGTTTATCCGGACAGACCTACGAGCAGTACTTC. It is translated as CASSLSGQTYEQYF.

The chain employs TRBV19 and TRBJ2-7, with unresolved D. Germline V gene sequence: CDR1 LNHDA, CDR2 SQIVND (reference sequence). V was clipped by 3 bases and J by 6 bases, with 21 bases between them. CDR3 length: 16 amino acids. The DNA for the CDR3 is TGTGCCAGTAGTATTCACCGTTCGGATAGTACGGGCGAGCAGTACTTC. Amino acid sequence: CASSIHRSDSTGEQYF.

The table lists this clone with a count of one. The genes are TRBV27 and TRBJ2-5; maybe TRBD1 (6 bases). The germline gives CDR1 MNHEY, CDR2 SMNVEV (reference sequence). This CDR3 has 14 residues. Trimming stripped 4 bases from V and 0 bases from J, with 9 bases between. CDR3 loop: CASSSDRYQETQYF. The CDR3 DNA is TGTGCCAGCAGTTCCGACAGGTACCAAGAGACCCAGTACTTC.